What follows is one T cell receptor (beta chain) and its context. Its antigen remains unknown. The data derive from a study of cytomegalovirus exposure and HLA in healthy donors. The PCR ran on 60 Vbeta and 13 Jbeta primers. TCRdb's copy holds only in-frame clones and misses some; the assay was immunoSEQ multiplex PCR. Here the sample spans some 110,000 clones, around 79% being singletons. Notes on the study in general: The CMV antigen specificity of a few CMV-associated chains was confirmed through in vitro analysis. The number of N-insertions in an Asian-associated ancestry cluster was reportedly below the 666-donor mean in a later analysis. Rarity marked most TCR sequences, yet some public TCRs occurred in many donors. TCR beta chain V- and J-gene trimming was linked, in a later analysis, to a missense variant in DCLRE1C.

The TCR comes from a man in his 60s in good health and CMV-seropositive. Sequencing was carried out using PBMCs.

CDR3 loop: CASSKGGGPYEQYF. Written as DNA, the CDR3 is TGTGCCAGCAGTAAAGGCGGGGGGCCCTACGAGCAGTACTTC. The rearrangement uses TRBV7-3 and TRBJ2-7; 8 nucleotides align to TRBD2. The CDR3 totals 14 residues. V was clipped by 6 bases and J by 2 bases; unmatched bases: 6. Germline CDR1 and CDR2: SGHTA and FQGTGA.